This T cell receptor (beta chain) was found in a study of T cell responses to AZD1222 COVID-19 vaccine (dated by TCRdb to the early 2020s). Broadly, across the study: AZD1222 recipients whose second dose came at about 4 weeks and those whose second dose came at about 12 weeks were combined into one group, since spike-specific TCR depth and breadth did not differ between the two schedules. A total of over 230 trial participants underwent TCR sequencing, of whom 200 to 220 received two doses of AZD1222 and roughly 25 received two doses of the MenACWY control vaccine. Trial participants were enrolled into age subgroups of 18-55, 56-69 and 70-plus years, which contained around 150, 29 and 61 TCR-sequenced participants, respectively. General study outcomes and caveats: Because no day 14 peak-response samples were available, repertoires were characterized only after the peak T cell response. Participants were mostly white British and included more females than males, and it was suggested by the authors that clonal diversity may have been underestimated. In the small 56-69-year group, the increase in depth fell short of significance, most likely because of low power. Spike-specific TCR breadth and depth rose significantly after two AZD1222 doses compared with day 0 and with MenACWY recipients. Nearly half of unique spike-specific TCRs reportedly recognized epitopes outside regions mutated in the B.1.351 and B.1.1.7 variants. Only six or seven AZD1222 recipients were SARS-CoV-2 seropositive at baseline, limiting conclusions about previously exposed vaccinees. The whole spike protein was spanned by vaccine-associated CD4 TCRs, and dominant responses were seen in regions 160-218 and 743-854.

As to this clone: Its recognized antigen is unknown. Within one base of it there is no much larger clone, and no base qualities were kept.

The CDR3 regions of human TCRbeta chains were analyzed by immunosequencing. The paper's data handling went like this. Repertoire TCRs were checked for matches against a reference library of SARS-CoV-2-specific TCRs that had been generated using the MIRA antigen-specificity platform. Breadth meant the fraction of unique TCRs that were SARS-CoV-2-associated, whereas depth meant the fraction of total T cells that were SARS-CoV-2-associated. Each spike-specific TCR was assigned to its reactive spike region and to a CD4 or CD8 class using the MIRA data. Log10-transformed breadth and depth values were compared by one-way ANOVA with Sidak's multiple comparisons tests. TCRdb's version of the immuneACCESS table is confined to in-frame rearrangements and falls short of the full clone set. An unresolved V gene accounts for under half of the shortfall where checked; the remainder is of unknown origin. D and trimming come from the DNA, and the V and J calls and clone size come from that table. The sample table contains about 120,000 clones; only one count was recorded for 85% to 90% of them. The ten largest clonotypes hold 8.4% of the sample.

In the germline V gene (reference sequence), CDR1 corresponds to LNHDA and CDR2 to SQIVND. Trimming removed 3 bases from V and 1 base from J, leaving 10 bases between the germline ends. Its CDR3 holds 14 amino acids, cysteine through phenylalanine. Of the read, only the CDR3 DNA is kept; its 42 bases are in frame from base 1. The time point label, as the study defines it: baseline before first vaccination. Vaccinee samples came from UK trials COV001 and COV002, including a single-blind randomized controlled phase 2/3 trial of AZD1222 (ChAdOx1 nCoV-19) in healthy adults. Trial participant PBMC samples were collected at day 0 and day 28 after the second dose for TCRbeta chain sequencing.

The sequence came from an adult in good health. This sample comprised peripheral blood, obtained on day 0 of AZD1222 vaccination. Here the chain combines TRBV19 and TRBJ2-7; 5 matching bases give a weak D call of TRBD1. Read as DNA, the sequence is TGTGCCAGTAGTATCGGCAGGGCTTCCTACGAGCAGTACTTC. Translated, this is CASSIGRASYEQYF.